The clone carrying this T cell receptor beta chain has just one count. The antigen is undetermined. The data stem from a study of shared clonotypes between healthy human individuals. Study outcomes and limitations: Generally, estimated richness proved larger in naive subsets than it did in memory subsets. Shared clonotypes across all four donors exceeded non-shared ones in generation probability.

Clones were sequenced by immunoSEQ multiplex PCR, and TCRdb holds only the in-frame ones, with some missing. This sample has fewer than 850,000 clones, with about 92% found just once. Every donor, a Caucasian adult, lived in Nashville, Tennessee. Germline CDR1 and CDR2: MNHEY and SMNVEV (reference sequence). V lost 5 bases and J lost 4; bases outside the gene matches: 12. The CDR3 length is 18 residues. Sequenced sample: memory CD8+ T cells from PBMCs. Specified subset: CD45RO+ cells pooled with CCR7-negative TemRA cells. The rearrangement links TRBV27 to TRBJ2-4, with 12 nucleotides matching TRBD1. This TCR derives from a man younger than 30 in good health. Some clones in this sample may be carry-over from other donors' samples. Here the CDR3 reads CASSLTGQGAAGKNIQYF. The CDR3 DNA is TGTGCCAGCAGTCTAACGGGACAGGGGGCGGCTGGGAAAAACATTCAGTACTTC.